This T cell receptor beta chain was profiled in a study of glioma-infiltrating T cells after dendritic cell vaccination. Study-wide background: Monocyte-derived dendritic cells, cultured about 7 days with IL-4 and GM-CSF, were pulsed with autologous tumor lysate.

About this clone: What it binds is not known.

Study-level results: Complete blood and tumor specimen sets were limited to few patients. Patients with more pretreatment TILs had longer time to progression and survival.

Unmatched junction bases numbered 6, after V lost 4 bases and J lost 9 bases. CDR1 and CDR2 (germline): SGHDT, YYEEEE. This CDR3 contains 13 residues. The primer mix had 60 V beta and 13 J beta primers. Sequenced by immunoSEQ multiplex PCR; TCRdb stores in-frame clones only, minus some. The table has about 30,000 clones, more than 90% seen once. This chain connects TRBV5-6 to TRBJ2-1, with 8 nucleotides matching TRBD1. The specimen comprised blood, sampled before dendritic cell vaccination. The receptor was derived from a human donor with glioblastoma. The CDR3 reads CASSPDRGREQFF. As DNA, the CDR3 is TGTGCCAGCAGCCCCGACAGGGGACGTGAGCAGTTCTTC.